These 20 T cell receptor beta chains originate from one sample sequenced in a study of shared clonotypes between healthy human individuals. Clones were sequenced by immunoSEQ multiplex PCR, and TCRdb holds only the in-frame ones, with some missing. Of some 2,500,000 clones detected, 92% appear once; the ten largest clones hold approximately 0.39%. Sample: naive CD4+ T cells from PBMCs. Indicated subset: CD45RA+ positively selected. These receptors all stem from a man aged 18 to 30 in good health. Some clones in this sample may be carry-over from other donors' samples.

The chain joins TRBV28 to TRBJ1-3, with no clear D. This CDR3 spans 16 amino acids. In germline, CDR1 is MDHEN, CDR2 SYDVKM. V was pared by 6 bases and J by 4 bases, with 19 bases between. This chain's CDR3 is CASSSEPWIGGNTIYF. The DNA for the CDR3 is TGTGCCAGCAGCTCCGAGCCTTGGATAGGGGGAAACACCATATATTTT.

A note on this clone: The sample holds other DNA sequences that translate to the same CDR3. This rearrangement joins TRBV27 to TRBJ2-1; D is unresolved. Germline V gives CDR1 MNHEY, CDR2 SMNVEV (reference sequence). The CDR3 is 12 amino acids. Deletions cut 3 bases from V and 6 bases from J, with 6 bases between. The CDR3 region has the DNA TGTGCCAGCAGTTTCGGCAGCAATGAGCAGTTCTTC. It codes for CASSFGSNEQFF.

V gene TRBV6-5 combines with J gene TRBJ1-5; no reliable D call. Looked up from germline, CDR1 is MNHEY and CDR2 is SVGAGI. V dropped 4 bases and J dropped 0 bases, with 10 bases sitting between them. The CDR3 contains 15 residues. The DNA for the CDR3 is TGTGCCAGCAGTTTCCTCCTTTATAGCAATCAGCCCCAGCATTTT. Residues: CASSFLLYSNQPQHF.

The V and J genes are TRBV11-2 and TRBJ2-5, with TRBD2 matching over 11 bases. The CDR3 has 15 residues. The trim removed 6 bases at V and 3 bases at J, leaving 6 bases unmatched. The germline gives CDR1 SGHAT, CDR2 FQNNGV. The CDR3 is CASRKPGLAEETQYF. The CDR3 coding sequence is TGTGCCAGCAGAAAGCCGGGACTAGCGGAAGAGACCCAGTACTTC.

This chain connects TRBV19 to TRBJ2-5; 8 bases fit TRBD2. The CDR3 length is 15 residues. V dropped 3 bases and J dropped 5; count of bases not matched to a gene: 8. In germline, CDR1 is LNHDA, CDR2 SQIVND (reference sequence). This CDR3 reads CASSILGGRRETQYF. In DNA, the CDR3 is TGTGCCAGTAGTATTCTGGGCGGGAGGAGGGAGACCCAGTACTTC.

The table lists this clone with a count of one. The chain links TRBV2 to TRBJ2-6, with D maybe TRBD2 (5 bases). The CDR3 has 19 amino acids. Trimming removed 7 bases at V and 2 bases at J, with 24 bases between. Per the germline V gene, CDR1 is SNHLY and CDR2 is FYNNEI. The CDR3, as DNA: TGTGCCAGCATTCTGGACTCGGCCTACGGACGGACTGGGGCCAACGTCCTGACTTTC. Translation gives CASILDSAYGRTGANVLTF.

This chain uses TRBV6-5 with TRBJ2-3; 8 nucleotides match TRBD2. The V gene end was trimmed by 5 bases and the J gene end by 3 bases; junction bases not matched to a gene: 4. This CDR3 region has 14 residues. Per germline, CDR1 MNHEY and CDR2 SVGAGI. CDR3 sequence: CASSGTRGTDTQYF. Written as DNA, the CDR3 is TGTGCCAGCAGTGGGACTAGAGGTACAGATACGCAGTATTTT.

The chain joins TRBV4-3 to TRBJ2-5; D gene unclear. Trimming took off 1 base at V and 5 bases at J, with 11 bases between the two ends. The CDR3 has 14 amino acids. Germline V gives CDR1 LGHNA, CDR2 YSLEER. The CDR3 nucleotides read TGCGCCAGCAGCCAAGTATGGCGAACGGAGACCCAGTACTTC. Its protein is CASSQVWRTETQYF.

The genes are TRBV7-2 and TRBJ2-3; D gene unclear. CDR1 and CDR2 from the germline V gene are SGHTA and FQGNSA. V was trimmed by 5 bases and J by 5 bases, leaving 8 bases between them. CDR3 length: 12 residues. In DNA, the CDR3 is TGTGCCAGCAGCCCACCTGTAGATACGCAGTATTTT. The encoded protein is CASSPPVDTQYF.

This sequence joins TRBV5-1 and TRBJ2-6, with D maybe TRBD1 (5 bases). The V end lost 0 bases, the J end lost 0 bases, and 13 bases lay between the germline ends. The CDR3 totals 18 residues. Germline CDR1 and CDR2: SGHRS and YFSETQ. The CDR3 protein is CASSLVQGTFSGANVLTF. The CDR3 DNA follows: TGCGCCAGCAGCTTGGTTCAGGGCACCTTCTCTGGGGCCAACGTCCTGACTTTC.

CDR3 region: CASSYSGGRAETEAFF. CDR3 sequence (DNA): TGTGCCAGCAGTTACTCGGGGGGCAGGGCGGAGACTGAAGCTTTCTTT. V usage is TRBV6-6 and J usage is TRBJ1-1, with D possibly TRBD1 on 6 matching bases. Trimming pared 0 bases from V and 5 bases from J, leaving 16 bases between. This CDR3 region has 16 residues. Germline values: CDR1 MNHNY, CDR2 SVGAGI (reference sequence).

The CDR3 sequence: CASSPGVGGQSPLHF. The DNA of the CDR3 is TGTGCCAGCAGCCCGGGTGTCGGGGGACAATCACCCCTCCACTTT. The gene calls are TRBV11-2 and TRBJ1-6, with D perhaps TRBD1 (6 bases). Trimming removed 5 bases at V and 10 bases at J, with 18 bases between. There are 15 residues in the CDR3. CDR1 SGHAT and CDR2 FQNNGV come from the germline V gene.

For this clone: Other DNA variants within this sample encode the same CDR3. The chain recombines TRBV28 with TRBJ1-5; D is ambiguous. Looked up from germline, CDR1 is MDHEN and CDR2 is SYDVKM. The CDR3 is 11 residues long. Trimming took off 6 bases at V and 4 bases at J, with 4 bases between the two ends. CDR3 coding DNA: TGTGCCAGCAGCACTAATCAGCCCCAGCATTTT. Residues: CASSTNQPQHF.

About this clone itself: Additional DNA sequences in this sample encode the identical CDR3. The chain is built from TRBV7-9 and TRBJ2-7, with 11 bases identical to TRBD2. V lost 3 bases to trimming and J lost 2 bases; unmatched junction nucleotides: 3. Germline CDR1 SEHNR, CDR2 FQNEAQ (reference sequence). The CDR3 runs to 15 residues. The CDR3 nucleotides are TGTGCCAGCAGCTTGGGGACTAGCGGAACCTACGAGCAGTACTTC. Protein sequence: CASSLGTSGTYEQYF.

The genes are TRBV6-5 and TRBJ1-1, with 10 bases identical to TRBD1. CDR1 MNHEY and CDR2 SVGAGI come from the germline V gene. This CDR3 region has 15 residues. V lost 2 bases to trimming and J lost 1 base; unmatched junction nucleotides: 1. This CDR3 reads CASSYGTGANTEAFF. The CDR3 DNA is TGTGCCAGCAGTTACGGGACAGGGGCGAACACTGAAGCTTTCTTT.

The chain is built from TRBV18 and TRBJ1-3; D gene uncertain. CDR3 length equals 16 residues. Germline loops: CDR1 KGHSH, CDR2 LQKENI. The V end lost 3 bases, the J end lost 2 bases, and 14 bases lay between the germline ends. CDR3 amino acids: CASSPGRPRAGNTIYF. CDR3 bases: TGTGCCAGCTCACCGGGCAGACCGCGTGCTGGAAACACCATATATTTT.

A word on this clone: Within the sample, other DNA sequences also encode this same CDR3. The chain joins TRBV4-3 to TRBJ1-1; a weak D match, TRBD1 (5 bases). CDR3 length: 13 residues. CDR1 is LGHNA and CDR2 is YSLEER in the germline V gene. V lost 0 bases to trimming and J lost 4 bases, with 6 bases between them. CDR3 amino acids: CASSQDRGTEAFF. The CDR3 bases are TGCGCCAGCAGCCAAGATAGGGGCACTGAAGCTTTCTTT.

The CDR3 region is CASSQYPTGGPSTDTQYF. The CDR3 nucleotides are TGTGCCAGCAGCCAATACCCGACAGGAGGACCAAGCACAGATACGCAGTATTTT. This chain links TRBV14 with TRBJ2-3, with a possible D match to TRBD1 (6 bases). Germline CDR1 and CDR2: SGHDN and FVKESK. V gave up 2 bases and J gave up 0 bases, with 18 bases separating them. The CDR3 covers 18 residues.

This clone occurred once. The rearrangement links TRBV30 to TRBJ2-5; D perhaps matches TRBD2 (5 bases). This CDR3 region has 14 residues. Germline V CDR1 and CDR2: GTSNPN, SVGIG (reference sequence). Trimming took off 1 base at V and 5 bases at J, with 14 bases between the two ends. CDR3 loop: CAWSAGARRETQYF. The CDR3 coding sequence is TGTGCCTGGAGTGCAGGAGCCCGGAGGGAGACCCAGTACTTC.

This clone was counted a single time. The gene calls are TRBV18 and TRBJ2-6, with no clear D. Germline CDR1 is KGHSH and CDR2 is LQKENI. The V end lost 3 bases, the J end lost 0 bases, and 12 bases lay between the germline ends. This CDR3 has 17 amino acids. The CDR3 DNA is TGTGCCAGCTCACCTTGGCCGATATCCTCTGGGGCCAACGTCCTGACTTTC. Its translation: CASSPWPISSGANVLTF.